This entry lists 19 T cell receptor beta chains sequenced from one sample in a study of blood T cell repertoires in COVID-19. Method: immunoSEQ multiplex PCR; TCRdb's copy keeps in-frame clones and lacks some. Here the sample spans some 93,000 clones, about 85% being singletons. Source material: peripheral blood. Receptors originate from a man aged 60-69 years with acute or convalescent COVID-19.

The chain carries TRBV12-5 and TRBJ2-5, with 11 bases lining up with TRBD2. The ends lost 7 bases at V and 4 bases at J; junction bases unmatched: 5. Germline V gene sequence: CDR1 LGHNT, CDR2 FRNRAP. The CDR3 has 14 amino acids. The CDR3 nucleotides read TGTGCTAGTGCTCTGACTAGCGGGACAGAGACCCAGTACTTC. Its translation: CASALTSGTETQYF. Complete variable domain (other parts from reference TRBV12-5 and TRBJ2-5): DARVTQTPRHKVTEMGQEVTMRCQPILGHNTVFWYRQTMMQGLELLAYFRNRAPLDDSGMPKDRFSAEMPDATLATLKIQPSEPRDSAVYFCASALTSGTETQYFGPGTRLLVL.

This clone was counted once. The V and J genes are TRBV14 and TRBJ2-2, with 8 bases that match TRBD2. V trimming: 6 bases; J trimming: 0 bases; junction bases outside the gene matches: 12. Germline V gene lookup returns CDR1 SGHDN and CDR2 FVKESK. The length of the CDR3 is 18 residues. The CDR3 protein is CASSPPGLVNANTGELFF. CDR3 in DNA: TGTGCCAGCAGTCCCCCGGGACTAGTGAACGCGAACACCGGGGAGCTGTTTTTT.

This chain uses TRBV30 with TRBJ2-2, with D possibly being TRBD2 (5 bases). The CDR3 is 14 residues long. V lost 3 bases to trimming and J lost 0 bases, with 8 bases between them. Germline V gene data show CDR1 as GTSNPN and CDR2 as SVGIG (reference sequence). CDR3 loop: CAWRPGSNTGELFF. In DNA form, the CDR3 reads TGTGCCTGGAGACCGGGGTCGAACACCGGGGAGCTGTTTTTT.

The CDR3 sequence: CASSQDNDIATGEQFF. CDR3 coding DNA: TGTGCCAGCAGCCAAGATAACGATATAGCAACGGGTGAGCAGTTCTTC. The V gene is TRBV4-2, the J gene TRBJ2-1; no firm D call. CDR3 length: 16 residues. V was cut by 0 bases and J by 9 bases, with 18 bases left in between. CDR1 is LGHNA and CDR2 is YNFKEQ in the germline V gene.

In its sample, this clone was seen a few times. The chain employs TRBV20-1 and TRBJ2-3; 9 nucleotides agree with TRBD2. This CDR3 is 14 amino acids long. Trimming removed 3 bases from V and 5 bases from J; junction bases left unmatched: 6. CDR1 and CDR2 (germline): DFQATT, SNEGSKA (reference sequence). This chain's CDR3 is CSASSGSDIDTQYF. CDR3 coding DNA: TGCAGTGCTAGTAGCGGGAGTGATATAGATACGCAGTATTTT.

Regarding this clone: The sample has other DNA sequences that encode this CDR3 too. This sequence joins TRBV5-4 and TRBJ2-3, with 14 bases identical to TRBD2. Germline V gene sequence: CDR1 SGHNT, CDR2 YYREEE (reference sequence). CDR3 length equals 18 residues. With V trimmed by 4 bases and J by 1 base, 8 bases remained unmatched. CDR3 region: CASSLRLAGGPGTDTQYF. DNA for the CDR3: TGTGCCAGCAGCCTTAGACTAGCGGGGGGGCCAGGCACAGATACGCAGTATTTT. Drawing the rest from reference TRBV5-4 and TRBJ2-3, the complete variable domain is ETGVTQSPTHLIKTRGQQVTLRCSSQSGHNTVSWYQQALGQGPQFIFQYYREEENGRGNFPPRFSGLQFPNYSSELNVNALELDDSALYLCASSLRLAGGPGTDTQYFGPGTRLTVL.

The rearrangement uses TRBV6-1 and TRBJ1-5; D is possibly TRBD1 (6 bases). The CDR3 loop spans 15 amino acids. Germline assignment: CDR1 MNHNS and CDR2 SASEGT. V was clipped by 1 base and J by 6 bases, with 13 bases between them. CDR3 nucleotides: TGTGCCAGCAGTGAAGGCATCGGGGGGCTTCAGCCCCAGCATTTT. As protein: CASSEGIGGLQPQHF.

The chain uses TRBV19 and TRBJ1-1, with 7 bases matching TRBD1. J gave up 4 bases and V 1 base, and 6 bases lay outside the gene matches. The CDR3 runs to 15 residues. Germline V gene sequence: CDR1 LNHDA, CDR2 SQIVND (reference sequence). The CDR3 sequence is CASSIVAQGFTEAFF. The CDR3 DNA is TGTGCCAGTAGTATAGTAGCACAGGGGTTCACTGAAGCTTTCTTT.

CDR3 in DNA: TGTGCCAGCAGCACAGGGAGCGCTGGCTACACCTTC. Translating gives CASSTGSAGYTF. The chain uses TRBV6-5 and TRBJ1-2; a weak D match, TRBD1 (6 bases). CDR1 is MNHEY, CDR2 SVGAGI, per germline. V was shortened by 6 bases and J by 7 bases, with 12 bases between the two germline ends. The CDR3 extends over 12 amino acids.

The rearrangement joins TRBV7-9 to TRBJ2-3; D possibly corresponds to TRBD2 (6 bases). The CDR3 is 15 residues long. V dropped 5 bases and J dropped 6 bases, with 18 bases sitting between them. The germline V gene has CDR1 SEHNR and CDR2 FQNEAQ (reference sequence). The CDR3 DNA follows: TGTGCCAGCAGCCCCAGTAGGACTATAAGTGATACGCAGTATTTT. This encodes CASSPSRTISDTQYF.

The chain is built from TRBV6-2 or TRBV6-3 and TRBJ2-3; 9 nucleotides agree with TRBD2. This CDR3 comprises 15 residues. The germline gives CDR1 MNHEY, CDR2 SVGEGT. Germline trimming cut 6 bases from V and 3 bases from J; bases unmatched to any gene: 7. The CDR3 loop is CASSKRGEMTDTQYF. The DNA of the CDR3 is TGTGCCAGCAGCAAGCGGGGGGAAATGACAGATACGCAGTATTTT.

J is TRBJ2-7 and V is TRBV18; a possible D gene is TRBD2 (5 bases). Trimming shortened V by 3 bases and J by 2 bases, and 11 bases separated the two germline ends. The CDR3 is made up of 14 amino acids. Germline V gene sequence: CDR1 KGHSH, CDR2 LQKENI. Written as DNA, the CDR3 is TGTGCCAGCTCACCGGGGAGAAGGCCCTACGAGCAGTACTTC. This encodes CASSPGRRPYEQYF.

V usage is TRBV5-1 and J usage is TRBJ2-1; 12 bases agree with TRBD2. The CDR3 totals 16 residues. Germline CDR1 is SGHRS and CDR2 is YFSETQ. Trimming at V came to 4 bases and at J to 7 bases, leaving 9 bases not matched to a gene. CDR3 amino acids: CASSRTSGVAGNEQFF. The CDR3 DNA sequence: TGCGCCAGCAGCAGGACTAGCGGGGTTGCTGGGAATGAGCAGTTCTTC. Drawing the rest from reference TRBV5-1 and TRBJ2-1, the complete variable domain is KAGVTQTPRYLIKTRGQQVTLSCSPISGHRSVSWYQQTPGQGLQFLFEYFSETQRNKGNFPGRFSGRQFSNSRSEMNVSTLELGDSALYLCASSRTSGVAGNEQFFGPGTRLTVL.

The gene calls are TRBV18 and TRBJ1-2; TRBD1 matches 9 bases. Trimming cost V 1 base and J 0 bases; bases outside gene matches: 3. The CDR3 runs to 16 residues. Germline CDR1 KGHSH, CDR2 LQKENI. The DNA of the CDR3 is TGTGCCAGCTCACCACAACAGGGGGCGCCTAACTATGGCTACACCTTC. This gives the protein CASSPQQGAPNYGYTF. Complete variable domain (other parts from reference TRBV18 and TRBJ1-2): NAGVMQNPRHLVRRRGQEARLRCSPMKGHSHVYWYRQLPEEGLKFMVYLQKENIIDESGMPKERFSAEFPKEGPSILRIQQVVRGDSAAYFCASSPQQGAPNYGYTFGSGTRLTVV.

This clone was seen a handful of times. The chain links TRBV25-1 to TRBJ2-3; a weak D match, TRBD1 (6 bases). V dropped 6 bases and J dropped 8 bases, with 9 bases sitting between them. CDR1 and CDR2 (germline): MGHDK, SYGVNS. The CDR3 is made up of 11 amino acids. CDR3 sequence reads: CASSEGVTQYF. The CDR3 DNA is TGTGCCAGCAGCGAGGGGGTTACGCAGTATTTT.

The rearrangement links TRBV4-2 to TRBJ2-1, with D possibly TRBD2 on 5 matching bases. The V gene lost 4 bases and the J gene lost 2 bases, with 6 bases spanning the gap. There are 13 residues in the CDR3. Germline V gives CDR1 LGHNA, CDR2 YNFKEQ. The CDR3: CASSLTTYNEQFF. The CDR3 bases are TGTGCCAGCAGCCTGACTACCTACAATGAGCAGTTCTTC.

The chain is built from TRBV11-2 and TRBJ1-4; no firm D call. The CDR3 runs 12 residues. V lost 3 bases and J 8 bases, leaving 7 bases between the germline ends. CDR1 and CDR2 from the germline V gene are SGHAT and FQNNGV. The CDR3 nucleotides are TGTGCCAGCAGCTTCGGGGTCGAAAAACTGTTTTTT. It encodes CASSFGVEKLFF.

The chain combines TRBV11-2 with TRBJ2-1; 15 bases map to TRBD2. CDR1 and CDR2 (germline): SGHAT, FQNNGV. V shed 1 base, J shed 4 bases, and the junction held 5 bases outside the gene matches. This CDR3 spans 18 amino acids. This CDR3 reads CASSLGTSGRAIYNEQFF. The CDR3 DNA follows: TGTGCCAGCAGCTTAGGGACTAGCGGGAGGGCCATTTACAATGAGCAGTTCTTC.

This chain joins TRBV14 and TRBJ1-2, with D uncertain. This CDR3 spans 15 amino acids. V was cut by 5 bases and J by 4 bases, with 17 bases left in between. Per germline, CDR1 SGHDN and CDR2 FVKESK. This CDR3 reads CASSDTPGSSYGYTF. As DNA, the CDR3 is TGTGCCAGCAGCGATACCCCAGGATCGAGCTATGGCTACACCTTC.